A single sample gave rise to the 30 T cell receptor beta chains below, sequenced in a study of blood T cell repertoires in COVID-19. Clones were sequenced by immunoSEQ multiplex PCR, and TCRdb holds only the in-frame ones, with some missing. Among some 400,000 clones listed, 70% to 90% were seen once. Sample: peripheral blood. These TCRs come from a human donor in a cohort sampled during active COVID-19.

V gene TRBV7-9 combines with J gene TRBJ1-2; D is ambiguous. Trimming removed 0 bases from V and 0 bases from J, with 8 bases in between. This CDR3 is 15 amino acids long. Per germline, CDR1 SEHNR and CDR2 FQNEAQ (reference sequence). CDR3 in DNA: TGTGCCAGCAGCTTAGCGAGATTGGCTAACTATGGCTACACCTTC. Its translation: CASSLARLANYGYTF. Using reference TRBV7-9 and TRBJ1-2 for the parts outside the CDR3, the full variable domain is DTGVSQNPRHKITKRGQNVTFRCDPISEHNRLYWYRQTLGQGPEFLTYFQNEAQLEKSRLLSDRFSAERPKGSFSTLEIQRTEQGDSAMYLCASSLARLANYGYTFGSGTRLTVV.

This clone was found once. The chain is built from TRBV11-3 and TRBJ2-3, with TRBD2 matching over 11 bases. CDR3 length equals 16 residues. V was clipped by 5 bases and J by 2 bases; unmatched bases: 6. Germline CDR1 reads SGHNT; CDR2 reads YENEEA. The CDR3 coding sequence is TGTGCCAGCAGCCACGGGACTAGCGGCCCCACAGATACGCAGTATTTT. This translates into CASSHGTSGPTDTQYF.

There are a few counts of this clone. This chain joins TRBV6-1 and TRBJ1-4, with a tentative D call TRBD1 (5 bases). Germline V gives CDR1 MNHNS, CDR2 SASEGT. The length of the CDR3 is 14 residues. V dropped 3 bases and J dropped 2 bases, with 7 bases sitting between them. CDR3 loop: CASSDQGTNEKLFF. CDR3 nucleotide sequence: TGTGCCAGCAGTGACCAGGGTACTAATGAAAAACTGTTTTTT.

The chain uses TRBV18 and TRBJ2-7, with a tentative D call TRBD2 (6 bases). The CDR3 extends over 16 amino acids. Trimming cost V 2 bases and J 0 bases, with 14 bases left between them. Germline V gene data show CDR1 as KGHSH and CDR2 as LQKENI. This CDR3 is CASSPVEGRTSYEQYF. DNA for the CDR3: TGTGCCAGCTCACCAGTGGAGGGGAGGACCTCCTACGAGCAGTACTTC.

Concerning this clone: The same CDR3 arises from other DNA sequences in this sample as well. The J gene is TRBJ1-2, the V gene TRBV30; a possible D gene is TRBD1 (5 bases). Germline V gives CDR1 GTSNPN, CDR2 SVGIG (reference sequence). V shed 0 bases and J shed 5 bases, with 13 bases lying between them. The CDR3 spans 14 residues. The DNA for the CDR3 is TGTGCCTGGAGTGTAGGCGGGACGGATTATGGCTACACCTTC. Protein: CAWSVGGTDYGYTF.

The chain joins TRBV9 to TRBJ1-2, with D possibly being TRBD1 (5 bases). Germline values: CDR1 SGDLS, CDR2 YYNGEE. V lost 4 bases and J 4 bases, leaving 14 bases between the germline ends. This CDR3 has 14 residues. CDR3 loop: CASSPGGGLYGYTF. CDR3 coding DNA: TGTGCCAGCAGCCCGGGGGGGGGTCTCTATGGCTACACCTTC.

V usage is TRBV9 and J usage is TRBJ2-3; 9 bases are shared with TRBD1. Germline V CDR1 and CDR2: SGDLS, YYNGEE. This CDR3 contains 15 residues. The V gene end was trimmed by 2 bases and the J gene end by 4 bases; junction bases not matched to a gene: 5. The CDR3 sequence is CASSVRDRAPDTQYF. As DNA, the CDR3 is TGTGCCAGCAGCGTCCGGGACAGGGCCCCAGATACGCAGTATTTT.

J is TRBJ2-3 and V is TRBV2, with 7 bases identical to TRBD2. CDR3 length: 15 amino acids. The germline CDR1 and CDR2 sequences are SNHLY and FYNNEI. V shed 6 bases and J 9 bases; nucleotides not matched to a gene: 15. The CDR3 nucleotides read TGTGCCAGCAGCGGGACCGGGACTACTTACCCCACGCAGTATTTT. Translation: CASSGTGTTYPTQYF.

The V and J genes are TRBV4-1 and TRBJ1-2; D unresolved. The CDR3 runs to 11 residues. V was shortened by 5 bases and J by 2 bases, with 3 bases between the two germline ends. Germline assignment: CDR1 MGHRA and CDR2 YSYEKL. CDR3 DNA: TGCGCCAGCAGCGAGAACTATGGCTACACCTTC. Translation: CASSENYGYTF.

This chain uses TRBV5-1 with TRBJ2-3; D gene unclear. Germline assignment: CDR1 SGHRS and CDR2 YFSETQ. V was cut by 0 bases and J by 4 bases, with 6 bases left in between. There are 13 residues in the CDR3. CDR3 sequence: CASSLGPADTQYF. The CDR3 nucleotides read TGCGCCAGCAGCTTGGGTCCAGCAGATACGCAGTATTTT.

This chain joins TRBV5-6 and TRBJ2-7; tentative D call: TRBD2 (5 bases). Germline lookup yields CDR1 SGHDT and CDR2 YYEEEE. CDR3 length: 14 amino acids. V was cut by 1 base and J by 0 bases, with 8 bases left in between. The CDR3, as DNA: TGTGCCAGCAGCTTGCAGCGGTACTCCTACGAGCAGTACTTC. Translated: CASSLQRYSYEQYF.

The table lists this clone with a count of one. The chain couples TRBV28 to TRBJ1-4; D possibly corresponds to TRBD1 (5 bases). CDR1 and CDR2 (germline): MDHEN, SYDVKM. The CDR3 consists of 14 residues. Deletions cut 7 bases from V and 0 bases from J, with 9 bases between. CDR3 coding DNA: TGTGCCAGCACCCGGGGGTCAACTAATGAAAAACTGTTTTTT. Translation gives CASTRGSTNEKLFF.

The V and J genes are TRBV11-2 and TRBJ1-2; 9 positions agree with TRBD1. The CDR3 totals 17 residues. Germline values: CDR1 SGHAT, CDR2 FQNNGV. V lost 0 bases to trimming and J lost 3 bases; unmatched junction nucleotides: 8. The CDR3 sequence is CASSLDSGQGIYYGYTF. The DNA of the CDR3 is TGTGCCAGCAGCTTAGATTCGGGACAGGGAATATACTATGGCTACACCTTC.

The CDR3: CASSPDSKTYNEQFF. CDR3 coding DNA: TGTGCCAGCAGTCCCGACTCGAAAACCTACAATGAGCAGTTCTTC. The chain has TRBV27 and TRBJ2-1; D call uncertain. The CDR3 loop spans 15 amino acids. V was cut by 5 bases and J by 2 bases, with 13 bases left in between. Germline V gene sequence: CDR1 MNHEY, CDR2 SMNVEV (reference sequence).

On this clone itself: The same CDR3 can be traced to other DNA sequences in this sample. The CDR3 spells CASSPPGGYGYTF. The DNA for the CDR3 is TGTGCCAGCTCACCACCGGGGGGCTATGGCTACACCTTC. The chain recombines TRBV18 with TRBJ1-2; tentatively, D is TRBD1 (5 bases). CDR1 KGHSH and CDR2 LQKENI come from the germline V gene. The CDR3 extends over 13 amino acids. Trimming took off 0 bases at V and 4 bases at J, with 6 bases between the two ends.

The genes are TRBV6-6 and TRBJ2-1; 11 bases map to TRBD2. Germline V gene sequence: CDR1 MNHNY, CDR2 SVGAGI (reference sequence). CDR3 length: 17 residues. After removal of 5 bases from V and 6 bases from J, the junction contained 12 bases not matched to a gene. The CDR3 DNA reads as TGTGCCAGCAGTCCCATCGGTGGGCTAGCGGGAGGCAATGAGCAGTTCTTC. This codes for CASSPIGGLAGGNEQFF.

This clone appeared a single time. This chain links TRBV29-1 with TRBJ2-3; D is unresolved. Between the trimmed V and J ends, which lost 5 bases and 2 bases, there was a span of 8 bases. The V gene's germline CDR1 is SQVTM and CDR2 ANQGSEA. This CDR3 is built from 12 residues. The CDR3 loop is CSVTLSTDTQYF. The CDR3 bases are TGCAGCGTTACACTATCCACAGATACGCAGTATTTT.

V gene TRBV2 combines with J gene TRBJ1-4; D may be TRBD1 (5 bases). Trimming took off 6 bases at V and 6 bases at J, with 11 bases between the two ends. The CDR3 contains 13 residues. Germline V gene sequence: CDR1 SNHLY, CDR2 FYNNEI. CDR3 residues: CASSVDIYEKLFF. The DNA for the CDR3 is TGTGCCAGCAGCGTGGACATCTATGAAAAACTGTTTTTT.

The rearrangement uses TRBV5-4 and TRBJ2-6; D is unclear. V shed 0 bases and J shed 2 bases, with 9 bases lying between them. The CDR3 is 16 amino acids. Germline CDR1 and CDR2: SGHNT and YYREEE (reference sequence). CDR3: CASSLGGSAGANVLTF. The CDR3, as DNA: TGTGCCAGCAGCTTGGGCGGCTCTGCTGGGGCCAACGTCCTGACTTTC.

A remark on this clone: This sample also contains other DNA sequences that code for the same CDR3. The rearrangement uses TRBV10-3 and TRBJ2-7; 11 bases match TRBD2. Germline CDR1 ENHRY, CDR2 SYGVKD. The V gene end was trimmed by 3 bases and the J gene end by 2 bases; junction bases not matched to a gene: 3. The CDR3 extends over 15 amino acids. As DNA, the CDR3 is TGTGCCATCAGTGACCGGGGACTAGCGGCCTACGAGCAGTACTTC. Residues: CAISDRGLAAYEQYF.

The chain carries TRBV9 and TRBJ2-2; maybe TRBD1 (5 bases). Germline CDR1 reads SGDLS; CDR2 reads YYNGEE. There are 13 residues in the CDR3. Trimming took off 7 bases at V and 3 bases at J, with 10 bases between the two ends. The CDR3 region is CASSKGYTGELFF. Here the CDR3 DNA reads TGTGCCAGCTCTAAGGGGTACACCGGGGAGCTGTTTTTT.

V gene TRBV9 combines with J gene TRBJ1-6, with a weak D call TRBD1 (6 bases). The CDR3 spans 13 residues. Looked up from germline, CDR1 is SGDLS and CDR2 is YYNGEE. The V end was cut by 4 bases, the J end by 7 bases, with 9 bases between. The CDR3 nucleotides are TGTGCCAGCAGCACCCAGGGGAATTCACCCCTCCACTTT. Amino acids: CASSTQGNSPLHF. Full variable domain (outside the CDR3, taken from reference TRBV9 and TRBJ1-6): DSGVTQTPKHLITATGQRVTLRCSPRSGDLSVYWYQQSLDQGLQFLIQYYNGEERAKGNILERFSAQQFPDLHSELNLSSLELGDSALYFCASSTQGNSPLHFGNGTRLTVT.

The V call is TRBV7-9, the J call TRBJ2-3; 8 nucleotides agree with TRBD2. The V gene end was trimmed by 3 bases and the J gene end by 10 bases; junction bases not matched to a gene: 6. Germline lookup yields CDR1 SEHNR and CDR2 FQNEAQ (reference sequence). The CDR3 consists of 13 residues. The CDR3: CASSLDSGIAQYF. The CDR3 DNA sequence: TGTGCCAGCAGCTTGGATAGCGGGATTGCGCAGTATTTT.

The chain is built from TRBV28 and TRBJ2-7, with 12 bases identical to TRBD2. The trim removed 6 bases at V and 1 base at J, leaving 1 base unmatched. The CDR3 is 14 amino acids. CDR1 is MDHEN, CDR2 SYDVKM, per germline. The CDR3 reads CASRTSGSSYEQYF. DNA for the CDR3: TGTGCCAGCAGGACTAGCGGGAGTTCCTACGAGCAGTACTTC.

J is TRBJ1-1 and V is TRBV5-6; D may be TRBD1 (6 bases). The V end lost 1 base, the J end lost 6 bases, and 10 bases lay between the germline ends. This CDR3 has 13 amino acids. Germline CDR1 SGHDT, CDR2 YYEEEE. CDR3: CASSLSGGPEAFF. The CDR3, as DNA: TGTGCCAGCAGCTTGAGCGGGGGGCCTGAAGCTTTCTTT.

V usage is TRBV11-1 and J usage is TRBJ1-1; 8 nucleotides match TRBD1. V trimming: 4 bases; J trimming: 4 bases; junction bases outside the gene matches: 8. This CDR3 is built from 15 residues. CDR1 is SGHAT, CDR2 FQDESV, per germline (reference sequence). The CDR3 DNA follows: TGTGCCAGCAGCTCGGCGGACAGGGACTTCACTGAAGCTTTCTTT. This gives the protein CASSSADRDFTEAFF. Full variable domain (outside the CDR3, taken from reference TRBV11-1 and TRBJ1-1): EAEVAQSPRYKITEKSQAVAFWCDPISGHATLYWYRQILGQGPELLVQFQDESVVDDSQLPKDRFSAERLKGVDSTLKIQPAELGDSAMYLCASSSADRDFTEAFFGQGTRLTVV.

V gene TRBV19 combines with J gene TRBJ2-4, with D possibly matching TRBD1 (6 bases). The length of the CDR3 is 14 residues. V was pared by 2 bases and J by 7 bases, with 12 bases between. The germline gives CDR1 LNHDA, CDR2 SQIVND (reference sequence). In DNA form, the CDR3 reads TGTGCCAGTAGTATAAGTAGGGGGAGTAACATTCAGTACTTC. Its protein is CASSISRGSNIQYF. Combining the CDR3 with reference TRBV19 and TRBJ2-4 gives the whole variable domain DGGITQSPKYLFRKEGQNVTLSCEQNLNHDAMYWYRQDPGQGLRLIYYSQIVNDFQKGDIAEGYSVSREKKESFPLTVTSAQKNPTAFYLCASSISRGSNIQYFGAGTRLSVL.

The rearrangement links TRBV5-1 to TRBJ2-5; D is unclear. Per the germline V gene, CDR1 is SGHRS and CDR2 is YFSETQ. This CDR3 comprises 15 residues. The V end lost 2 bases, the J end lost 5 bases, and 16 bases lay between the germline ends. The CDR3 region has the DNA TGCGCCAGCAGCTTATTCCAGGCAGCAGAGGAGACCCAGTACTTC. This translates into CASSLFQAAEETQYF.

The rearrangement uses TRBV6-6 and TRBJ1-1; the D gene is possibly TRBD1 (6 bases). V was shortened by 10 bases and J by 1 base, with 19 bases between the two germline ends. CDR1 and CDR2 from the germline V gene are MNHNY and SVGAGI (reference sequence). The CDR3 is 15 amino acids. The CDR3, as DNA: TGTGCCACCGTTCGGGGGGGGGCAGCGAACACTGAAGCTTTCTTT. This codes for CATVRGGAANTEAFF.

CDR3 in amino acids: CASSRAGGVTYNEQFF. The CDR3 bases are TGTGCCAGCAGCCGCGCCGGCGGGGTTACCTACAATGAGCAGTTCTTC. This chain joins TRBV5-4 and TRBJ2-1; tentative D call: TRBD2 (6 bases). The V gene lost 4 bases and the J gene lost 2 bases, with 16 bases spanning the gap. The CDR3 has 16 residues. Germline assignment: CDR1 SGHNT and CDR2 YYREEE (reference sequence).